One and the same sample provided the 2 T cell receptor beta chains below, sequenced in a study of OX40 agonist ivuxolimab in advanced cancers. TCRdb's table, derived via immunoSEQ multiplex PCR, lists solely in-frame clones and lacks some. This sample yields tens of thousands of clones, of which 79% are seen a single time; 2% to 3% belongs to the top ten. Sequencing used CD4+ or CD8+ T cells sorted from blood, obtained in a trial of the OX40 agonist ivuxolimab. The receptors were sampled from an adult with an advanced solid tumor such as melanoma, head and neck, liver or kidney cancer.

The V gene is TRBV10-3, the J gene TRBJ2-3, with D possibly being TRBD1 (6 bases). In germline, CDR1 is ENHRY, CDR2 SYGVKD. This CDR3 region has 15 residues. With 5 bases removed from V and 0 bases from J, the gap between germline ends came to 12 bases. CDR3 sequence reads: CAISQGTASTDTQYF. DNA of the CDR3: TGTGCCATCAGTCAGGGGACCGCTAGCACAGATACGCAGTATTTT.

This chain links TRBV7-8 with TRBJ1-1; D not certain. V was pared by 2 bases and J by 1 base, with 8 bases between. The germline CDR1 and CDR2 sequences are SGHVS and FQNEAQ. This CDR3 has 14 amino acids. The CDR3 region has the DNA TGTGCCAGCAGCTTACGGTCAGAGAACACTGAAGCTTTCTTT. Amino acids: CASSLRSENTEAFF.